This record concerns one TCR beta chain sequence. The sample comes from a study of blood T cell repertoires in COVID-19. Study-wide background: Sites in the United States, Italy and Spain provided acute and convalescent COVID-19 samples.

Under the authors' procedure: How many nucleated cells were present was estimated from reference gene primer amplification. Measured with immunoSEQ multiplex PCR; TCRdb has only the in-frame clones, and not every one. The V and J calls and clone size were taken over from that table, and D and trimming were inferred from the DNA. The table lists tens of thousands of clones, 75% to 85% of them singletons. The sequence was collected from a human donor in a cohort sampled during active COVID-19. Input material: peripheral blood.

CDR3 sequence reads: CASSLMVGTGGTEAFF. In DNA, the CDR3 is TGTGCCAGCAGTTTAATGGTTGGGACAGGGGGGACTGAAGCTTTCTTT. The J gene is TRBJ1-1, the V gene TRBV27, with TRBD1 matching over 11 bases. The CDR3 extends over 16 amino acids. Germline CDR1 is MNHEY and CDR2 is SMNVEV (reference sequence). V was pared by 2 bases and J by 5 bases, with 7 bases of the junction left unmatched.